In its sample, the clone carrying this TCR beta chain was seen a few times. Its antigen is unidentified. The sample is drawn from a study of vaccination effects on CD4 cells after COVID-19. Study background: Two-dose vaccination with either BNT162b2 or mRNA-1273 was given to the participants.

Sequencing was performed with immunoSEQ multiplex PCR; in TCRdb, only in-frame clones are kept and a portion is missing. The data contain about 19,000 clones, around 76% of them singletons. The study, taken as a whole, reports: Convalescent patients were scarce, and early post-infection timepoints were absent.

Sequencing followed a ViraFEST assay step that expanded antigen-specific CD4+ T cells with viral peptide pools. Following 10 days of culture, CD4+ T cells were isolated. A PCR test confirmed that the person had SARS-CoV-2 infection between March and December 2020. IL-2 at 9 to 10 IU/ml and peptides at approximately 9.5 ug/ml were added to cultured PBMC, fewer than 2.5 million per well. On both days 3 and 7, half of the culture medium was replaced with IL-2 medium. This CDR3 comprises 17 residues. Trimming stripped 0 bases from V and 1 base from J, with 12 bases between. CDR1 is SGHVS and CDR2 is FQNEAQ in the germline V gene.

The TCR sequence derives from a human donor who had a prior SARS-CoV-2 infection. The sequenced sample was CD4+ T cells from PBMCs cultured with SARS-CoV-2 spike peptides, obtained before COVID-19 vaccination. V usage is TRBV7-8 and J usage is TRBJ2-2, with D hard to call. This chain's CDR3 is CASSLALLARNTGELFF. The CDR3 DNA reads TGTGCCAGCAGCTTAGCGCTTTTAGCCCGGAACACCGGGGAGCTGTTTTTT.